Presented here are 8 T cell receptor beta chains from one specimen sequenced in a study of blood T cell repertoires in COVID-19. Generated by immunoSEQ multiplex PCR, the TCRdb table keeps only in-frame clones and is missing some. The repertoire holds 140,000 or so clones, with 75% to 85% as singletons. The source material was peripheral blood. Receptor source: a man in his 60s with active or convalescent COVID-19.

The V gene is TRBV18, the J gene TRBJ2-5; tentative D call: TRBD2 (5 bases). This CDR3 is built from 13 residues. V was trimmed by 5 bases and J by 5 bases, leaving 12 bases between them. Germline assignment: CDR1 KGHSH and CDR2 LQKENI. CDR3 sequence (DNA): TGTGCCAGCTCATCAGGCCCGGGGGAGACCCAGTACTTC. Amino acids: CASSSGPGETQYF.

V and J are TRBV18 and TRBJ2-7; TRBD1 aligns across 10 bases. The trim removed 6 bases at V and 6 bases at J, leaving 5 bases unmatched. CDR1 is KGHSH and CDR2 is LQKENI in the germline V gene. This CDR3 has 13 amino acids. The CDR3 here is CASSNRDRGEQYV. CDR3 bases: TGTGCCAGCTCTAACCGGGACAGGGGCGAGCAGTACGTC.

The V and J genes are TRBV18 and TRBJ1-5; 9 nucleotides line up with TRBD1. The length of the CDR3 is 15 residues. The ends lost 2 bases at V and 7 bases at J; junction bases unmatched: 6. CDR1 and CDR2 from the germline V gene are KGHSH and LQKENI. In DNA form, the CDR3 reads TGTGCCAGCTCACCAATCGGGACAGGGAACCAGCCCCAGCATTTT. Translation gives CASSPIGTGNQPQHF.

CDR3 region: CASSGDVNEQFF. CDR3 DNA: TGTGCCAGCTCCGGAGACGTCAATGAGCAGTTCTTC. The chain recombines TRBV7-9 with TRBJ2-1; D unclear. The CDR3 contains 12 residues. Germline CDR1 and CDR2: SEHNR and FQNEAQ (reference sequence). V lost 8 bases to trimming and J lost 6 bases, with 11 bases between them.

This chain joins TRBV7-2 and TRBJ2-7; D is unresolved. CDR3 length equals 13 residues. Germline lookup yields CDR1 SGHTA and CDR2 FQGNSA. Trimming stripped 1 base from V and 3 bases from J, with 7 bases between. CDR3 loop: CASSLGSGYEQYF. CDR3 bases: TGTGCCAGCAGCTTAGGGTCGGGCTACGAGCAGTACTTC.

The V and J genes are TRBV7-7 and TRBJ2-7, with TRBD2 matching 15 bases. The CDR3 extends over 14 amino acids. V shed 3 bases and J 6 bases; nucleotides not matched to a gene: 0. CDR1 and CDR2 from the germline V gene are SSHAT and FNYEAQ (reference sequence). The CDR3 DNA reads TGTGCCAGCAGCTTGGGACTAGCGGGAGGCGAGCAGTACGTC. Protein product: CASSLGLAGGEQYV.

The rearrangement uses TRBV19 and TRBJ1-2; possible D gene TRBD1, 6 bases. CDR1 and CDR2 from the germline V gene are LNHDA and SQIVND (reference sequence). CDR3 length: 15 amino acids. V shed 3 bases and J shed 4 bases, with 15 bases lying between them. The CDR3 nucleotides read TGTGCCAGTAGTATTCTGACAGGCGCGGGCTATGGCTACACCTTC. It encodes CASSILTGAGYGYTF.

The CDR3 loop is CSASAPGHVFSFF. The CDR3 DNA reads as TGCAGTGCTAGTGCCCCCGGACATGTGTTTTCTTTCTTT. This chain uses TRBV20-1 with TRBJ1-1, with D possibly TRBD1 on 5 matching bases. Germline lookup yields CDR1 DFQATT and CDR2 SNEGSKA (reference sequence). V lost 3 bases to trimming and J lost 12 bases, with 20 bases between them. The CDR3 has 13 residues.